The 27 T cell receptor beta chains in this list originate from one sample, sequenced in a study of blood T cell repertoires in COVID-19 (dated by TCRdb to 2019 to 2021). The library was generated by the immunoSEQ multiplex PCR assay. TCRdb retrieved this table from immuneACCESS and kept in-frame rearrangements only. Not all clones are present; in checked studies, unresolved V genes account for under half, and no reason is known for the remainder. Across this sample there are around 220,000 clones, with approximately 84% seen only once. 4.4% of the sample lies in the top ten. The sample was peripheral blood. The origin of the receptors is a man in his fifties or sixties with acute or convalescent COVID-19.

The chain is built from TRBV11-3 and TRBJ2-1; TRBD2 agrees at 7 bases. V was clipped by 5 bases and J by 3 bases; unmatched bases: 10. The CDR3 runs 16 residues. Per the germline V gene, CDR1 is SGHNT and CDR2 is YENEEA. CDR3 loop: CASSPGGSGFYNEQFF. The CDR3 DNA follows: TGTGCCAGCAGCCCCGGGGGTAGCGGGTTCTACAATGAGCAGTTCTTC.

This rearrangement joins TRBV6-4 to TRBJ1-2; 8 bases are shared with TRBD1. Per germline, CDR1 MRHNA and CDR2 SNTAGT. The CDR3 consists of 16 residues. The V segment lost 3 bases and the J segment 9 bases; nucleotides outside the gene matches: 15. This CDR3 reads CASSDPGDRPRYSYTF. For the CDR3, the DNA is TGTGCCAGCAGTGATCCTGGGGACAGGCCCAGGTATAGCTACACCTTC.

This rearrangement joins TRBV19 to TRBJ1-6; maybe TRBD1 (5 bases). Germline CDR1 reads LNHDA; CDR2 reads SQIVND (reference sequence). There are 16 residues in the CDR3. Trimming removed 6 bases at V and 7 bases at J, with 19 bases between. The CDR3 region is CASRGGGIRENSPLHF. The CDR3 DNA reads as TGTGCCAGTAGAGGCGGGGGTATCAGAGAAAATTCACCCCTCCACTTT.

The chain recombines TRBV7-8 with TRBJ1-2, with 9 bases identical to TRBD1. The CDR3 has 15 amino acids. CDR1 and CDR2 (germline): SGHVS, FQNEAQ. Germline trimming cut 1 base from V and 2 bases from J; bases unmatched to any gene: 2. DNA of the CDR3: TGTGCCAGCAGCTTAGTCGGACAGGGGAACTATGGCTACACCTTC. Protein product: CASSLVGQGNYGYTF.

V and J are TRBV29-1 and TRBJ2-7; the D gene is possibly TRBD2 (6 bases). The CDR3 covers 13 residues. V lost 6 bases and J 2 bases, leaving 14 bases between the germline ends. CDR1 is SQVTM and CDR2 is ANQGSEA in the germline V gene. The DNA of the CDR3 is TGCAGCGTGGGGGGTGATGTTACCTACGAGCAGTACTTC. It encodes CSVGGDVTYEQYF.

This rearrangement joins TRBV9 to TRBJ1-2; weak D call: TRBD1 (5 bases). Germline loops: CDR1 SGDLS, CDR2 YYNGEE. V dropped 4 bases and J dropped 4 bases, with 20 bases sitting between them. CDR3 length: 16 residues. The DNA for the CDR3 is TGTGCCAGCAGCCTCTCGTCCGGGGGGGTAGGCTATGGCTACACCTTC. Its translation: CASSLSSGGVGYGYTF.

This clone appeared once. The chain joins TRBV14 to TRBJ2-3, with 11 nucleotides matching TRBD2. Looked up from germline, CDR1 is SGHDN and CDR2 is FVKESK. The CDR3 is 16 amino acids. Trimming at V came to 2 bases and at J to 3 bases, leaving 4 bases not matched to a gene. CDR3: CASSQQGLAATDTQYF. As DNA, the CDR3 is TGTGCCAGCAGCCAACAGGGACTAGCGGCTACAGATACGCAGTATTTT. Together with reference TRBV14 and TRBJ2-3, the CDR3 gives the full variable domain: EAGVTQFPSHSVIEKGQTVTLRCDPISGHDNLYWYRRVMGKEIKFLLHFVKESKQDESGMPNNRFLAERTGGTYSTLKVQPAELEDSGVYFCASSQQGLAATDTQYFGPGTRLTVL.

J is TRBJ1-2 and V is TRBV5-1, with 7 nucleotides matching TRBD1. The CDR3 runs to 17 residues. Trimming at V came to 3 bases and at J to 2 bases, leaving 13 bases not matched to a gene. Germline V gives CDR1 SGHRS, CDR2 YFSETQ. The CDR3 DNA sequence: TGCGCCAGCAGCTGGACGCTGAACAGGGGACAGAACTATGGCTACACCTTC. This sequence encodes CASSWTLNRGQNYGYTF.

This clone was counted once. The chain combines TRBV11-3 with TRBJ2-1, with 9 bases fitting TRBD1. This CDR3 contains 15 residues. V trimming: 4 bases; J trimming: 4 bases; junction bases outside the gene matches: 5. Germline CDR1 is SGHNT and CDR2 is YENEEA. The CDR3 is CASSSWTGAYNEQFF. The CDR3 nucleotides are TGTGCCAGCAGCTCATGGACAGGGGCGTACAATGAGCAGTTCTTC.

CDR3 loop: CASSSTPGTTEAFF. CDR3 nucleotides: TGTGCCAGCAGCTCCACACCTGGCACCACTGAAGCTTTCTTT. The chain carries TRBV7-2 and TRBJ1-1; D gene ambiguous. The CDR3 has 14 residues. Germline-derived CDR1 and CDR2 are SGHTA and FQGNSA. The V end was cut by 4 bases, the J end by 4 bases, with 13 bases between.

The V and J genes are TRBV6-5 and TRBJ2-7; D remains unclear. Between the trimmed V and J ends, which lost 8 bases and 2 bases, there was a span of 13 bases. CDR1 and CDR2 from the germline V gene are MNHEY and SVGAGI. The CDR3 spans 13 residues. In DNA form, the CDR3 reads TGTGCCAGCGGGCTATCAGAGACCTACGAGCAGTACTTC. It specifies CASGLSETYEQYF.

The V and J genes are TRBV5-6 and TRBJ2-5; 9 bases are a match to TRBD1. Per the germline V gene, CDR1 is SGHDT and CDR2 is YYEEEE. The CDR3 contains 13 residues. J was trimmed by 4 bases and V by 4 bases; bases with no gene match: 2. The CDR3 nucleotides read TGTGCCAGCAGCCTGACAGGGGGAGAGACCCAGTACTTC. Protein product: CASSLTGGETQYF.

The chain links TRBV7-9 to TRBJ1-1, with D possibly TRBD1 on 5 matching bases. V gave up 0 bases and J gave up 4 bases, with 6 bases separating them. This CDR3 region has 13 residues. Germline lookup yields CDR1 SEHNR and CDR2 FQNEAQ (reference sequence). CDR3 sequence (DNA): TGTGCCAGCAGCTTAGCGGGGCCCACTGAAGCTTTCTTT. Translated: CASSLAGPTEAFF.

The chain uses TRBV18 and TRBJ2-5; TRBD2 agrees at 10 bases. Losses at the gene ends were 5 bases for V and 2 bases for J; bases not matched to a gene: 8. This CDR3 region has 16 residues. The V gene's germline CDR1 is KGHSH and CDR2 LQKENI. CDR3 sequence: CASSTSGVTMQETQYF. Here the CDR3 DNA reads TGTGCCAGCTCAACTAGCGGGGTGACTATGCAAGAGACCCAGTACTTC.

This chain uses TRBV10-3 with TRBJ1-5; the match to TRBD1 covers 7 bases. The CDR3 is 15 residues long. Germline values: CDR1 ENHRY, CDR2 SYGVKD. Germline trimming cut 0 bases from V and 5 bases from J; bases unmatched to any gene: 4. Written as DNA, the CDR3 is TGTGCCATCAGTGAGTCCGGGACAGAATATCAGCCCCAGCATTTT. It yields the protein CAISESGTEYQPQHF.

The chain recombines TRBV4-2 with TRBJ1-1, with TRBD1 matching over 8 bases. The CDR3 is 15 amino acids. CDR1 and CDR2 (germline): LGHNA, YNFKEQ. V shed 0 bases, J shed 7 bases, and the junction held 7 bases outside the gene matches. CDR3 protein: CASSQDTTGAFEAFF. Here the CDR3 DNA reads TGTGCCAGCAGCCAAGACACGACAGGGGCCTTTGAAGCTTTCTTT.

The rearrangement uses TRBV29-1 and TRBJ1-3; TRBD1 aligns across 7 bases. CDR1 and CDR2 from the germline V gene are SQVTM and ANQGSEA. CDR3 length: 15 amino acids. V trimming: 6 bases; J trimming: 2 bases; junction bases outside the gene matches: 10. The CDR3 DNA reads TGCAGCGTGGGTTCACAGGGGAACCCTGGAAACACCATATATTTT. Its protein is CSVGSQGNPGNTIYF. The complete variable domain, with remaining parts taken from reference TRBV29-1 and TRBJ1-3, reads SAVISQKPSRDICQRGTSLTIQCQVDSQVTMMFWYRQQPGQSLTLIATANQGSEATYESGFVIDKFPISRPNLTFSTLTVSNMSPEDSSIYLCSVGSQGNPGNTIYFGEGSWLTVV.

The table lists this clone with a few counts. The chain uses TRBV6-5 and TRBJ1-4, with D possibly matching TRBD1 (5 bases). Trimming left V 6 bases short and J 2 bases short, with 10 bases between. From germline, CDR1 is MNHEY and CDR2 SVGAGI. The length of the CDR3 is 14 residues. CDR3 protein: CASRPGGTNEKLFF. CDR3 nucleotide sequence: TGTGCCAGCAGGCCCGGGGGGACTAATGAAAAACTGTTTTTT.

The genes are TRBV18 and TRBJ1-5; 9 nucleotides align to TRBD1. The CDR3 spans 17 residues. J lost 6 bases, V lost 3 bases, and 12 bases had no gene match. The germline CDR1 and CDR2 sequences are KGHSH and LQKENI. The CDR3, as DNA: TGTGCCAGCTCACCTCGCCATGGGACAGGGACTAGTCAGCCCCAGCATTTT. Translation gives CASSPRHGTGTSQPQHF.

This clone was picked up one time. The V gene is TRBV30, the J gene TRBJ1-6; tentative D call: TRBD1 (5 bases). Trimming pared 4 bases from V and 7 bases from J, leaving 17 bases between. The CDR3 length is 15 residues. Germline assignment: CDR1 GTSNPN and CDR2 SVGIG (reference sequence). The CDR3: CAWNMRGRGNSPLHF. CDR3 nucleotides: TGTGCCTGGAACATGCGGGGACGGGGGAATTCACCCCTCCACTTT.

The genes are TRBV10-1 and TRBJ2-2; D uncertain. The CDR3 has 14 residues. Per the germline V gene, CDR1 is WNHNN and CDR2 is SYGVQD (reference sequence). V lost 4 bases and J 3 bases, leaving 9 bases between the germline ends. CDR3 sequence: CASSAPDYTGELFF. The CDR3 nucleotides read TGCGCCAGCAGTGCCCCAGATTACACCGGGGAGCTGTTTTTT.

The chain couples TRBV2 to TRBJ1-4, with D maybe TRBD1 (6 bases). Per germline, CDR1 SNHLY and CDR2 FYNNEI. The CDR3 has 16 amino acids. V lost 4 bases and J lost 8, with 20 bases in between. CDR3 sequence: CASSVGGVGIREKLFF. The DNA for the CDR3 is TGTGCCAGCAGTGTTGGGGGCGTAGGGATTAGGGAAAAACTGTTTTTT.

The rearrangement joins TRBV6-5 to TRBJ1-1; a weak D match, TRBD1 (6 bases). Germline V CDR1 and CDR2: MNHEY, SVGAGI. The CDR3 covers 14 residues. Trimming stripped 8 bases from V and 4 bases from J, with 17 bases between. CDR3 nucleotides: TGTGCCAGCGCGAAACTAACAGGGCGCACTGAAGCTTTCTTT. Amino acids: CASAKLTGRTEAFF.

The chain employs TRBV5-6 and TRBJ2-7; TRBD1 matches at 7 bases. Unmatched junction bases numbered 4, after V lost 4 bases and J lost 3 bases. The CDR3 loop spans 13 amino acids. The germline V gene has CDR1 SGHDT and CDR2 YYEEEE. The CDR3 DNA reads as TGTGCCAGCAGCCCGGGACAGAGCTACGAGCAGTACTTC. Translating gives CASSPGQSYEQYF.

This clone has a single count. Additional DNA sequences in this sample encode the identical CDR3. J is TRBJ2-3 and V is TRBV2; TRBD1 agrees at 8 bases. The CDR3 totals 15 residues. Germline V gene lookup returns CDR1 SNHLY and CDR2 FYNNEI. Germline trimming cut 6 bases from V and 1 base from J; bases unmatched to any gene: 6. The CDR3 DNA follows: TGTGCCAGCAGCGGACAGGGTTTGGGCACAGATACGCAGTATTTT. This encodes CASSGQGLGTDTQYF.

The J gene is TRBJ1-1, the V gene TRBV9; 8 bases agree with TRBD1. This CDR3 spans 13 amino acids. Germline CDR1 is SGDLS and CDR2 is YYNGEE. V lost 3 bases and J lost 6; bases outside the gene matches: 4. The CDR3 sequence: CASSGGTGPEAFF. As DNA, the CDR3 is TGTGCCAGCAGCGGCGGGACAGGTCCTGAAGCTTTCTTT.

The chain recombines TRBV5-6 with TRBJ1-6, with D possibly being TRBD1 (6 bases). The CDR3 consists of 16 residues. The germline gives CDR1 SGHDT, CDR2 YYEEEE. The ends were cut back, 6 bases at V and 8 bases at J, with 21 bases in the middle. CDR3 in DNA: TGTGCCAGCATTCGGCGGGGGGCCCTCCTCGATTCACCCCTCCACTTT. Translated, it gives CASIRRGALLDSPLHF.